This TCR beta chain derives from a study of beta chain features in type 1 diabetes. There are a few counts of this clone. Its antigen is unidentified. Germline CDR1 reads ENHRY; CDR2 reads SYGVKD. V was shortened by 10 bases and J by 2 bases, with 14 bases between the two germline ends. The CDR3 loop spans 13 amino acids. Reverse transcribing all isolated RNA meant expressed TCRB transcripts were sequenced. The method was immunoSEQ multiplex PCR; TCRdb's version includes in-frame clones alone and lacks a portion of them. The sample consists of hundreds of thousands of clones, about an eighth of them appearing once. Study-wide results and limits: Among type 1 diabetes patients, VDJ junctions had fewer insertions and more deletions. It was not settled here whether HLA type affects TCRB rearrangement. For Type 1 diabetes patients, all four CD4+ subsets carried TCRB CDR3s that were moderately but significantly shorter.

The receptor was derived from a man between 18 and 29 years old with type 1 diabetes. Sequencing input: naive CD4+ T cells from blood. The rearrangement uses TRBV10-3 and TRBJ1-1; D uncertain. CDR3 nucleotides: TGTGCCACCCTAGGAGGCATCAACACTGAAGCTTTCTTT. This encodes CATLGGINTEAFF.